The 28 T cell receptor beta chains given below trace back to one sample, sequenced in a study of T cells expressing NK-cell markers. TCRdb re-called the 5' RACE reads, yielding one record per CDR3 amino acid sequence without DNA. Here the sample table reports about 540,000 distinct CDR3 sequences. The specimen sequenced was blood T cells: a sorted CD56 or NKG2C T cell subset, CD4+ or CD8+ T cells, or bulk PBMC T cells (not recorded which). The receptors derive from a man aged 18-30 years in good health.

The chain joins TRBV7-9 to TRBJ2-3. The CDR3 length is 15 residues. The V gene's germline CDR1 is SEHNR and CDR2 FQNEAQ (reference sequence). The CDR3 spells CASSLDAGRSNTQYF.

The chain combines TRBV20-1 with TRBJ2-6; TCRdb calls TRBD1, which cannot be checked without DNA. This CDR3 comprises 16 residues. In germline, CDR1 is DFQATT, CDR2 SNEGSKA (reference sequence). CDR3 in amino acids: CSAKFQGGTGANVLTF.

The chain carries TRBV9 and TRBJ2-6; without DNA, the TCRdb call of TRBD1 cannot be checked. The CDR3 sequence is 17 residues long. Germline CDR1 is SGDLS and CDR2 is YYNGEE. This CDR3 is CASKSGGPTSGANVLTF.

The genes are TRBV29-1 and TRBJ2-1; no DNA is available, so the TRBD2 call from TCRdb remains unchecked. The CDR3 extends over 13 amino acids. Germline assignment: CDR1 SQVTM and CDR2 ANQGSEA. The CDR3 region is CSVELAGLAGKFF.

V is TRBV9 and J is TRBJ2-3. CDR1 and CDR2 from the germline V gene are SGDLS and YYNGEE. The CDR3 has 15 residues. This CDR3 is CASSVELPGVDTQYF.

The V gene is TRBV5-6, the J gene TRBJ2-1; the D gene TCRdb calls, TRBD2, cannot be checked with no DNA. The germline gives CDR1 SGHDT, CDR2 YYEEEE. CDR3 length equals 16 residues. This chain's CDR3 is CASSFRTTSRSGEQFF.

The V and J genes are TRBV6-5 and TRBJ2-6. CDR3 length equals 16 residues. CDR1 is MNHEY and CDR2 is SVGAGI in the germline V gene. CDR3 amino acids: CASSYPGISGANVLTF.

The chain employs TRBV12-3 or TRBV12-4 and TRBJ2-1. The CDR3 has 15 residues. CDR3 loop: CASSLGRINYNEQFF.

This chain's CDR3 is CASKTGKGETQYF. The chain uses TRBV13 and TRBJ2-5; no DNA is available, so the TRBD1 call from TCRdb remains unchecked. CDR1 is PRHDT, CDR2 FYEKMQ, per germline (reference sequence). There are 13 residues in the CDR3.

The chain has TRBV4-2 and TRBJ2-1; TCRdb's assignment of TRBD2 cannot be checked, as there is no DNA. The CDR3 sequence is 15 residues long. Germline-derived CDR1 and CDR2 are LGHNA and YNFKEQ. CDR3 sequence: CASSPLAESHNEQFF.

This chain joins TRBV6-2 or TRBV6-3 and TRBJ1-2; TCRdb's D gene call, TRBD1, goes unchecked for lack of DNA. The CDR3 length is 11 residues. The germline CDR1 and CDR2 sequences are MNHEY and SVGEGT. CDR3 loop: CASGTGDGYTF.

V is TRBV12-3 or TRBV12-4 and J is TRBJ2-2; with no DNA, the TCRdb D assignment of TRBD2 cannot be verified. The CDR3 is 16 amino acids. The CDR3: CASSRTSGRGTGELFF.

This CDR3 reads CASSQDKPSRAREAFF. V usage is TRBV14 and J usage is TRBJ1-1; the D gene TCRdb calls, TRBD1, cannot be checked with no DNA. The CDR3 sequence is 16 residues long. Germline lookup yields CDR1 SGHDN and CDR2 FVKESK.

The V and J genes are TRBV6-2 or TRBV6-3 and TRBJ2-1; TCRdb picks TRBD2, but there is no DNA to check that call. Germline V gene lookup returns CDR1 MNHEY and CDR2 SVGEGT. The CDR3 runs 16 residues. The CDR3 here is CASTNGASGKFGEQFF.

This chain uses TRBV20-1 with TRBJ2-1; TCRdb calls TRBD2, which cannot be checked without DNA. Looked up from germline, CDR1 is DFQATT and CDR2 is SNEGSKA (reference sequence). The CDR3 is 16 residues long. The CDR3 sequence: CSARDVAGVVENEQFF.

The V and J genes are TRBV12-3 or TRBV12-4 and TRBJ1-2; no DNA is available, so the TRBD1 call from TCRdb remains unchecked. This CDR3 has 15 amino acids. The CDR3 is CASSLAFATGVGYTF.

The chain combines TRBV12-3 or TRBV12-4 with TRBJ1-4; TCRdb's assignment of TRBD1 cannot be checked, as there is no DNA. The CDR3 has 15 residues. The CDR3: CASRTRDRGEEKLFF.

The chain employs TRBV7-9 and TRBJ2-1; TCRdb picks TRBD2, but there is no DNA to check that call. Per germline, CDR1 SEHNR and CDR2 FQNEAQ (reference sequence). CDR3 length: 17 amino acids. CDR3 in amino acids: CASSLVRSLAGVNEQFF.

V usage is TRBV20-1 and J usage is TRBJ2-5; TCRdb's assignment of TRBD1 cannot be checked, as there is no DNA. The CDR3 runs 16 residues. Germline-derived CDR1 and CDR2 are DFQATT and SNEGSKA (reference sequence). This chain's CDR3 is CSARDHKGEIPETQYF.

The chain has TRBV7-8 and TRBJ2-2; with no DNA, the TCRdb D assignment of TRBD2 cannot be verified. The germline gives CDR1 SGHVS, CDR2 FQNEAQ. The CDR3 contains 16 residues. The CDR3 protein is CASSLNSGGWTGELFF.

V usage is TRBV7-9 and J usage is TRBJ1-1; lacking DNA, the TRBD1 call made by TCRdb goes unchecked. The CDR3 is made up of 15 amino acids. Germline-derived CDR1 and CDR2 are SEHNR and FQNEAQ (reference sequence). The CDR3 sequence: CASSLGEGGHPEAFF.

The gene calls are TRBV28 and TRBJ1-5; the D call of TRBD1 rests on TCRdb alone, since no DNA is present to check it. Per the germline V gene, CDR1 is MDHEN and CDR2 is SYDVKM. The length of the CDR3 is 15 residues. The CDR3 here is CASSAGTGLTRPQHF.

This chain uses TRBV27 with TRBJ2-1; TCRdb's assignment of TRBD2 cannot be checked, as there is no DNA. The CDR3 loop spans 17 amino acids. From germline, CDR1 is MNHEY and CDR2 SMNVEV (reference sequence). The CDR3 spells CASSHYDAGGIYNEQFF.

The chain uses TRBV6-1 and TRBJ2-7; TCRdb's assignment of TRBD1 cannot be checked, as there is no DNA. Per germline, CDR1 MNHNS and CDR2 SASEGT. This CDR3 spans 14 amino acids. This CDR3 is CASRTGVRRDEQYF.

The V gene is TRBV7-2, the J gene TRBJ2-3; TCRdb selects TRBD2, and the lack of DNA leaves this call unchecked. The CDR3 is 19 amino acids. Germline V gives CDR1 SGHTA, CDR2 FQGNSA. The chain's CDR3 is CASSLALRSGAGAADTQYF. The whole variable domain, filled in from reference TRBV7-2 and TRBJ2-3, reads GAGVSQSPSNKVTEKGKDVELRCDPISGHTALYWYRQSLGQGLEFLIYFQGNSAPDKSGLPSDRFSAERTGGSVSTLTIQRTQQEDSAVYLCASSLALRSGAGAADTQYFGPGTRLTVL.

The V and J genes are TRBV18 and TRBJ2-3. CDR1 and CDR2 from the germline V gene are KGHSH and LQKENI. This CDR3 has 15 residues. CDR3 region: CASSPYTVITDTQYF.

The chain recombines TRBV29-1 with TRBJ2-1. The CDR3 is made up of 14 amino acids. Germline V CDR1 and CDR2: SQVTM, ANQGSEA. The CDR3 spells CSADWTSSYNEQFF.

V is TRBV29-1 and J is TRBJ2-7; TCRdb outputs TRBD1, but without DNA this stays unchecked. This CDR3 region has 15 residues. Germline-derived CDR1 and CDR2 are SQVTM and ANQGSEA. The CDR3 loop is CSVELRLSSSYEQYF.